These 8 T cell receptor beta chains were sequenced from one sample in a study of T cell repertoires in cytomegalovirus infection. TCRdb recomputed calls from the reads with MiXCR, one row per CDR3 protein. The table shows some 110,000 distinct CDR3 sequences, with 10% occurring only once. These receptors are not linked to any known antigen. The specimen sequenced was PBMCs, sequenced either directly or after in vitro stimulation (not recorded which). These receptors were taken from a human donor in good health (CMV status not recorded). Some clones in this sample may be carry-over from other donors' samples.

In this sample, this clonotype turned up many times. The chain carries TRBV7-8 and TRBJ2-7; no firm D call. V lost 2 bases and J 6 bases, leaving 11 bases between the germline ends. The germline V gene has CDR1 SGHVS and CDR2 FQNEAQ. CDR3 length equals 13 residues. This chain's CDR3 is CASSLHLESEQYV. CDR3 sequence (DNA): TGTGCCAGCAGCTTACATCTAGAAAGCGAGCAGTACGTC.

The V call is TRBV12-3 or TRBV12-4, the J call TRBJ2-1; no reliable D call. V lost 5 bases, J lost 5 bases, and 19 bases lay in between. CDR3 size: 16 residues. Written as DNA, the CDR3 is TGTGCCAGCAGTCCACCCGTCGTACGATTTGACAATGAGCAGTTCTTC. This gives the protein CASSPPVVRFDNEQFF.

This clonotype was picked up a small number of times. The chain couples TRBV7-2 to TRBJ1-2; D remains ambiguous. The V end lost 5 bases, the J end lost 5 bases, and 9 bases lay between the germline ends. Germline-derived CDR1 and CDR2 are SGHTA and FQGNSA. This CDR3 has 12 amino acids. CDR3 in amino acids: CASSLQPYGYTF. As DNA, the CDR3 is TGTGCCAGCAGCCTTCAGCCGTATGGCTACACCTTC.

This clonotype has a handful of counts. The chain combines TRBV12-3 or TRBV12-4 with TRBJ2-7, with D maybe TRBD1 (5 bases). The V end was cut by 8 bases, the J end by 3 bases, with 11 bases between. The CDR3 totals 12 residues. The CDR3 coding sequence is TGTGCCAGCGGGGCAGACAGCTACGAGCAGTACTTC. Protein product: CASGADSYEQYF.

The chain joins TRBV4-1 to TRBJ2-5; D ambiguous. The V end was cut by 0 bases, the J end by 5 bases, with 4 bases between. Germline values: CDR1 MGHRA, CDR2 YSYEKL. The CDR3 runs to 12 residues. Here the CDR3 reads CASSQDLETQYF. In DNA, the CDR3 is TGCGCCAGCAGCCAAGATTTGGAGACCCAGTACTTC.

This clonotype has at least ten counts. This rearrangement joins TRBV7-9 to TRBJ2-4, with D perhaps matching TRBD1 (7 bases). The CDR3 runs 13 residues. CDR1 is SEHNR and CDR2 is FQNEAQ in the germline V gene (reference sequence). Between the trimmed V and J ends, which lost 2 bases and 8 bases, there was a span of 10 bases. Written as DNA, the CDR3 is TGTGCCAGCAGCTTACGCGGGACAGACATTCAGTACTTC. Protein sequence: CASSLRGTDIQYF.

This chain joins TRBV20-1 and TRBJ2-5; TRBD2 matches 8 bases. The V gene's germline CDR1 is DFQATT and CDR2 SNEGSKA (reference sequence). V gave up 5 bases and J gave up 5 bases; unmatched junction bases: 10. The CDR3 length is 14 residues. This CDR3 reads CSAAGREVDETQYF. The CDR3 DNA follows: TGCAGTGCTGCGGGGCGGGAGGTCGATGAGACCCAGTACTTC.

V is TRBV25-1 and J is TRBJ1-1; D is ambiguous. The CDR3 covers 12 residues. V was cut by 4 bases and J by 2 bases, with 5 bases left in between. CDR1 is MGHDK, CDR2 SYGVNS, per germline. The CDR3 DNA follows: TGTGCCAGCAGTGCCCAAAACACTGAAGCTTTCTTT. Its translation: CASSAQNTEAFF.